The rows below give T cell receptor beta chains drawn from one sample of a study of cytomegalovirus exposure and HLA in healthy donors. Clones were read by immunoSEQ multiplex PCR, and TCRdb kept only the in-frame ones, dropping some. This table has about 130,000 clones, 60% to 80% appearing once. The sequencing sample was made of PBMCs. These receptors were obtained from a man aged 30 to 39 in good health and CMV-seronegative. Each CDR3 is given with its conserved first and last residue. The order of the fields is clone size, V gene, D gene, J gene, CDR3 protein, CDR3 DNA. The D gene is left open where the match is weak. A clone size is listed for some rows: how often the clone was seen (once, few, many), or a class if it is expanded.

>.|TRBV19|TRBD1|TRBJ2-7
CASSIRGQGGYEQYF
TGTGCCAGTAGTATTAGGGGACAGGGTGGCTACGAGCAGTACTTC
>.|TRBV6-1|TRBD1|TRBJ2-7
CASGRRDSSYEQYF
TGTGCCAGCGGAAGAAGGGACAGTTCCTACGAGCAGTACTTC
>.|TRBV28|.|TRBJ1-5
CASSLGLGQYSNQPQHF
TGTGCCAGCAGTTTAGGGCTCGGACAGTATAGCAATCAGCCCCAGCATTTT
>.|TRBV9|.|TRBJ2-5
CASSVDRLGETQYF
TGTGCCAGCAGCGTAGACAGGCTTGGGGAGACCCAGTACTTC
>few|TRBV2|.|TRBJ1-1
CASNRDLVYTEAFF
TGTGCCAGCAACAGGGACCTGGTTTACACTGAAGCTTTCTTT
>few|TRBV19|.|TRBJ2-2
CASSRTQGTGELFF
TGTGCCAGTAGTCGAACCCAGGGAACCGGGGAGCTGTTTTTT
>once|TRBV27|.|TRBJ2-1
CASSLSGVSYNEQFF
TGTGCCAGCAGTTTATCCGGGGTCTCCTACAATGAGCAGTTCTTC
>few|TRBV19|.|TRBJ2-3
CASSPVAATSTDTQYF
TGTGCCAGTAGTCCGGTAGCGGCTACTAGCACAGATACGCAGTATTTT
>once|TRBV28|TRBD2|TRBJ2-1
CASSRTSGRAYNEQFF
TGTGCCAGCAGTAGGACTAGCGGGAGGGCCTACAATGAGCAGTTCTTC
>.|TRBV10-2|TRBD2|TRBJ2-1
CASRPAGGPGGEQFF
TGCGCCAGCAGGCCAGCGGGAGGGCCTGGGGGCGAGCAGTTCTTC
>few|TRBV27|TRBD1|TRBJ2-5
CASSDRGGETQYF
TGTGCCAGCAGTGACAGGGGAGGAGAGACCCAGTACTTC
>.|TRBV7-8|.|TRBJ2-7
CASSPFQGRAHEQYF
TGTGCCAGCAGCCCGTTCCAAGGCAGGGCTCACGAGCAGTACTTC
>few|TRBV30|.|TRBJ2-3
CAWSVRRADTQYF
TGTGCCTGGAGTGTAAGGCGGGCAGATACGCAGTATTTT
>.|TRBV5-1|.|TRBJ1-1
CASSFAGLDTEAFF
TGCGCCAGCAGCTTTGCGGGTTTGGACACTGAAGCTTTCTTT
>.|TRBV5-1|.|TRBJ1-1
CASRLGTGNTEAFF
TGCGCCAGCAGACTCGGGACTGGAAACACTGAAGCTTTCTTT
>.|TRBV7-9|TRBD2|TRBJ2-7
CASSPPGRAQDEQYF
TGTGCCAGCAGCCCCCCCGGGAGGGCCCAGGACGAGCAGTACTTC
>.|TRBV29-1|TRBD1|TRBJ2-1
CSVEGDRQFF
TGCAGCGTTGAAGGGGACAGGCAGTTCTTC
>once|TRBV5-4|.|TRBJ1-2
CASSLQGVGYGYTF
TGTGCCAGCAGCTTACAGGGTGTTGGCTATGGCTACACCTTC
>.|TRBV30|.|TRBJ1-1
CAWSNLRGGNTEAFF
TGTGCCTGGAGTAACTTGAGGGGAGGGAACACTGAAGCTTTCTTT
>.|TRBV2|.|TRBJ2-7
CASSPDSFSNYEQYF
TGTGCCAGCAGTCCTGACAGCTTTTCTAACTACGAGCAGTACTTC
>few|TRBV28|.|TRBJ1-2
CASSPHRSGGYTF
TGTGCCAGCAGCCCCCACAGGTCGGGTGGCTACACCTTC
>.|TRBV18|TRBD2|TRBJ2-1
CASSPGLYNEQFF
TGTGCCAGCTCACCGGGACTATACAATGAGCAGTTCTTC
>few|TRBV6-5|.|TRBJ2-1
CASRVGKDNEQFF
TGTGCCAGCAGGGTGGGCAAAGACAATGAGCAGTTCTTC
>.|TRBV18|.|TRBJ2-1
CASSPQPRRGWDNEQFF
TGTGCCAGCTCACCACAACCTAGGAGAGGGTGGGACAATGAGCAGTTCTTC
>.|TRBV30|TRBD1|TRBJ1-5
CAWSTGVQPQHF
TGTGCCTGGTCGACAGGGGTTCAGCCCCAGCATTTT
>.|TRBV6-5|.|TRBJ1-2
CASRQINYGYTF
TGTGCCAGCAGGCAGATTAACTATGGCTACACCTTC
>.|TRBV9|.|TRBJ2-3
CASGRAGLTDTQYF
TGTGCCAGCGGTCGGGCAGGGCTCACAGATACGCAGTATTTT
>.|TRBV19|TRBD2|TRBJ2-3
CASSISSGRITDTQYF
TGTGCCAGTAGTATCTCTAGCGGGAGGATCACAGATACGCAGTATTTT
>once|TRBV7-6|.|TRBJ2-3
CASSTIGGGTDTQYF
TGTGCCAGCAGCACTATAGGCGGAGGAACAGATACGCAGTATTTT
>.|TRBV27|TRBD1|TRBJ2-3
CASSLTQGADTQYF
TGTGCCAGCAGTTTAACACAGGGGGCCGATACGCAGTATTTT
>.|TRBV27|.|TRBJ1-5
CASSSTGTGNQPQHF
TGTGCCAGCAGTTCCACAGGGACGGGCAATCAGCCCCAGCATTTT
>.|TRBV12-5|.|TRBJ1-5
CASGFRRNQPQHF
TGTGCTAGTGGTTTTCGGCGGAATCAGCCCCAGCATTTT
>.|TRBV6-7|TRBD1|TRBJ2-3
CDSSYSDRVGYTQYF
TGTGACAGCAGTTACTCGGACAGGGTGGGGTATACGCAGTATTTT
>.|TRBV5-8|.|TRBJ1-5
CASSLAQGGWQPQHF
TGTGCCAGCAGCTTGGCCCAGGGTGGATGGCAGCCCCAGCATTTT
>few|TRBV18|.|TRBJ2-7
CASSPSGTGGEQYF
TGTGCCAGCTCACCATCCGGGACTGGTGGGGAGCAGTACTTC
>.|TRBV6-5|TRBD2|TRBJ2-1
CASSSGLAGVLEQFF
TGTGCCAGCAGTTCGGGACTAGCGGGAGTTCTTGAGCAGTTCTTC
>.|TRBV7-8|TRBD2|TRBJ2-1
CASSSQASGNYNEQFF
TGTGCCAGCAGCTCCCAGGCTAGCGGGAATTACAATGAGCAGTTCTTC
>few|TRBV25-1|.|TRBJ2-2
CASSDGYSAIDGELFF
TGTGCCAGCAGTGACGGCTATAGCGCGATAGACGGGGAGCTGTTTTTT
>.|TRBV15|.|TRBJ2-7
CATSRDPGPYYEQYF
TGTGCCACCAGCAGAGATCCGGGTCCCTACTACGAGCAGTACTTC
>.|TRBV5-1|.|TRBJ2-5
CASSPRWGGEQEQYF
TGCGCCAGCAGCCCCCGGTGGGGGGGCGAGCAGGAGCAGTACTTC
>.|TRBV15|.|TRBJ2-1
CATSRDRSLYNEQFF
TGTGCCACCAGCAGAGATCGTAGCTTATACAATGAGCAGTTCTTC
>.|TRBV23-1|TRBD1|TRBJ2-1
CASSQSMTGFNEQFF
TGCGCCAGCAGTCAATCAATGACAGGGTTCAATGAGCAGTTCTTC